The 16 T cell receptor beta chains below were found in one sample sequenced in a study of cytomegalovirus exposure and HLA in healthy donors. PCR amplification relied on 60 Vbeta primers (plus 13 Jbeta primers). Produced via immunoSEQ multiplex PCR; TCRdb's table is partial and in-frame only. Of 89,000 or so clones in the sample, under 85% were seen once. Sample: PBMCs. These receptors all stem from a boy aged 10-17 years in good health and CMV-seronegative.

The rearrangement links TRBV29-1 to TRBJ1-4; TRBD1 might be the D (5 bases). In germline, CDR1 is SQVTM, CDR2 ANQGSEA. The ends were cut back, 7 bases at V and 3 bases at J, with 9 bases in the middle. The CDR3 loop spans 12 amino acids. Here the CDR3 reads CSARESNEKLFF. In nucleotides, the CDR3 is TGCAGCGCCAGGGAATCTAATGAAAAACTGTTTTTT.

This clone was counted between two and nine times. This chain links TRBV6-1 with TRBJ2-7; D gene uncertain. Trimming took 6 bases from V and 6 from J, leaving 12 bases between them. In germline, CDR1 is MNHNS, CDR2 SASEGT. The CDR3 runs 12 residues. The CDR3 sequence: CASRESGFEQYF. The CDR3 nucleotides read TGTGCCAGCAGGGAAAGTGGCTTCGAGCAGTACTTC.

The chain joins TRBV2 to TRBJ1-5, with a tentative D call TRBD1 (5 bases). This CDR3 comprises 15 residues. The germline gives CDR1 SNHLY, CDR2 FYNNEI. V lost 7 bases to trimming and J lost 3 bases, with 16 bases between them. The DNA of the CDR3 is TGTGCCAGCAAAGGGATTAGGACACACAATCAGCCCCAGCATTTT. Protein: CASKGIRTHNQPQHF.

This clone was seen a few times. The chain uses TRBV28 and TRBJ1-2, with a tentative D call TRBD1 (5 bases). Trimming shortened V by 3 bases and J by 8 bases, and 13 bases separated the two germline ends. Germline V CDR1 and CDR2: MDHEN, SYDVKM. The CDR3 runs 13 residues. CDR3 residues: CASSLLGEVGYTF. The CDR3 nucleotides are TGTGCCAGCAGTTTGTTGGGGGAGGTAGGCTACACCTTC.

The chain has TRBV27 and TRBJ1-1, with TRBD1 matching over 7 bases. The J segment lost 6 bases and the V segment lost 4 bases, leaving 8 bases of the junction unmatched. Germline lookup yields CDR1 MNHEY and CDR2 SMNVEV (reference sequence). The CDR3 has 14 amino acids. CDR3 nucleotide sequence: TGTGCCAGCAGTTCGAGGGGGCTGGTCGCTGAAGCTTTCTTT. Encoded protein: CASSSRGLVAEAFF.

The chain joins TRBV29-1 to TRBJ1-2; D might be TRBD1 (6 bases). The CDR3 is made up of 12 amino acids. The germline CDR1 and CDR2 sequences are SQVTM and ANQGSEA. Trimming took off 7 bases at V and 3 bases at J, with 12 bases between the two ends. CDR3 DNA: TGCAGCGGACTACAGGGAGACTATGGCTACACCTTC. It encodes CSGLQGDYGYTF.

This CDR3 is CASTRTGGNYGYTF. The CDR3 DNA reads TGTGCCAGCACTAGGACAGGGGGAAACTATGGCTACACCTTC. V and J are TRBV28 and TRBJ1-2; 10 bases are a match to TRBD1. CDR1 is MDHEN, CDR2 SYDVKM, per germline. Trimming cost V 7 bases and J 2 bases; bases outside gene matches: 4. The CDR3 is 14 residues long.

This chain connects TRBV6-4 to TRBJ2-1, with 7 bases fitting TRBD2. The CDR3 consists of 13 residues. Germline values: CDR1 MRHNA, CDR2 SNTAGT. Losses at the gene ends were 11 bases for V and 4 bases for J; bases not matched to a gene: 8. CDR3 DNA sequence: TGTGCCGGGGGGGGGACTACTTACAATGAGCAGTTCTTC. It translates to CAGGGTTYNEQFF.

The CDR3 nucleotides read TGTGCCAGCAGCGCCCGGGGACAGAATTCACCCCTCCACTTT. This codes for CASSARGQNSPLHF. This chain links TRBV9 with TRBJ1-6, with 7 bases lining up with TRBD1. Trimming at V came to 3 bases and at J to 7 bases, leaving 4 bases not matched to a gene. The V gene's germline CDR1 is SGDLS and CDR2 YYNGEE. The CDR3 is 14 amino acids.

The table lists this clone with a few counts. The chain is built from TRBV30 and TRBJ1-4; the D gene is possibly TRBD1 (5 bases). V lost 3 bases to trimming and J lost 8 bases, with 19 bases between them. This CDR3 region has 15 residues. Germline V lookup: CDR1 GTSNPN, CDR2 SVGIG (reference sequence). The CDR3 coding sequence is TGTGCCTGGAGCATGGATCGGAGGGGTGGCGAAAAACTGTTTTTT. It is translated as CAWSMDRRGGEKLFF. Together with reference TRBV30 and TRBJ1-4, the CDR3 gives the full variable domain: SQTIHQWPATLVQPVGSPLSLECTVEGTSNPNLYWYRQAAGRGLQLLFYSVGIGQISSEVPQNLSASRPQDRQFILSSKKLLLSDSGFYLCAWSMDRRGGEKLFFGSGTQLSVL.

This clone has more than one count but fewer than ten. In DNA form, the CDR3 reads TGTGCCTGTACCCCCGGGACAGTTAATGAAAAACTGTTTTTT. Its protein is CACTPGTVNEKLFF. The chain employs TRBV30 and TRBJ1-4; TRBD1 matches 7 bases. The CDR3 loop spans 14 amino acids. V lost 6 bases and J lost 4; bases outside the gene matches: 8. Per germline, CDR1 GTSNPN and CDR2 SVGIG (reference sequence). Full variable domain (outside the CDR3, taken from reference TRBV30 and TRBJ1-4): SQTIHQWPATLVQPVGSPLSLECTVEGTSNPNLYWYRQAAGRGLQLLFYSVGIGQISSEVPQNLSASRPQDRQFILSSKKLLLSDSGFYLCACTPGTVNEKLFFGSGTQLSVL.

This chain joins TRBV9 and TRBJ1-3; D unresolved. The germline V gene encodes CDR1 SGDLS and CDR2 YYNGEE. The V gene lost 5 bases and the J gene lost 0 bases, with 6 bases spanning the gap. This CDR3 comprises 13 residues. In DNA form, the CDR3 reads TGTGCCAGCAGGGGCACCTCTGGAAACACCATATATTTT. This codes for CASRGTSGNTIYF. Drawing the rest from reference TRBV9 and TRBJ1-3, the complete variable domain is DSGVTQTPKHLITATGQRVTLRCSPRSGDLSVYWYQQSLDQGLQFLIQYYNGEERAKGNILERFSAQQFPDLHSELNLSSLELGDSALYFCASRGTSGNTIYFGEGSWLTVV.

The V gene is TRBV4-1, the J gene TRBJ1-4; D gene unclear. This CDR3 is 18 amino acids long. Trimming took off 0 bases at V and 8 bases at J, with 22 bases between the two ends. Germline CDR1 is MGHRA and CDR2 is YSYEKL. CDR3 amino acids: CASSQDTSADSVREKLFF. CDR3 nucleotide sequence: TGCGCCAGCAGCCAAGACACGTCGGCGGATAGCGTTAGAGAAAAACTGTTTTTT.

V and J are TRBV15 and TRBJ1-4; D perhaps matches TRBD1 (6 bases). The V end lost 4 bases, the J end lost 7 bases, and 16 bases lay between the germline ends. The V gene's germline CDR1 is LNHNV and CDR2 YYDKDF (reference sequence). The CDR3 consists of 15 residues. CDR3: CATSTEAGAGEKLFF. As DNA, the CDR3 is TGTGCCACCAGCACAGAGGCGGGGGCTGGTGAAAAACTGTTTTTT.

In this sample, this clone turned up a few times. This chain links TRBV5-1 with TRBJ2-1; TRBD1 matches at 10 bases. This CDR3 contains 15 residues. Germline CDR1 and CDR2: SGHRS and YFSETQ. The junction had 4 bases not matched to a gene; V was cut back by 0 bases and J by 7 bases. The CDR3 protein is CASSLGQGAWNEQFF. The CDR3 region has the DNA TGCGCCAGCAGCTTGGGACAGGGGGCTTGGAATGAGCAGTTCTTC.

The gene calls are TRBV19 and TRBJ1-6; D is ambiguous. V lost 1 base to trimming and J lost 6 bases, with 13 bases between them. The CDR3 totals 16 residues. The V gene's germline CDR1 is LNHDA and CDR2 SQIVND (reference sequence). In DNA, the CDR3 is TGTGCCAGTAGTATAGTTATCAGAGGCCCTAATTCACCCCTCCACTTT. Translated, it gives CASSIVIRGPNSPLHF. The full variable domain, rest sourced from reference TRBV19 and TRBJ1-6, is DGGITQSPKYLFRKEGQNVTLSCEQNLNHDAMYWYRQDPGQGLRLIYYSQIVNDFQKGDIAEGYSVSREKKESFPLTVTSAQKNPTAFYLCASSIVIRGPNSPLHFGNGTRLTVT.